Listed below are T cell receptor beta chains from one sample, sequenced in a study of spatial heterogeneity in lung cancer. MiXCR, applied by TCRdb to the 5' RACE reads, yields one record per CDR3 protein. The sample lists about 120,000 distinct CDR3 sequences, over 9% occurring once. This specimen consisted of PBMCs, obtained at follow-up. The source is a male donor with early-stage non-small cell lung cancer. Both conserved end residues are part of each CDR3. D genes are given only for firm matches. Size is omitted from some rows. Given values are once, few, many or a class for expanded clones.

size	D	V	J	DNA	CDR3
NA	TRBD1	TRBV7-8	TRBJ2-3	TGTGCCAGCAGCCCCCGGGACAGCGGCAGGGATACGCAGTATTTT	CASSPRDSGRDTQYF
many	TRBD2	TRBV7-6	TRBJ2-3	TGTGCCAGCAGCTTAGCATCGGCGGGGGGGCCAGATACGCAGTATTTT	CASSLASAGGPDTQYF
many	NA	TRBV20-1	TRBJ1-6	TGCAGTGCCCAATTATCGCGGGATTCACCCCTCCACTTT	CSAQLSRDSPLHF
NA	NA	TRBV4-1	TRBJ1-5	TGCGCCAGCAGCCAAGATCTTCCCGAAAAATCACGGCCCCAGCATTTT	CASSQDLPEKSRPQHF
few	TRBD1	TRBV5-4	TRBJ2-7	TGTGCCAGCAGCTTGGGGACAGGGTCAACGTCCTACGAGCAGTACTTC	CASSLGTGSTSYEQYF
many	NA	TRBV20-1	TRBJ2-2	TGCAGTGCTAGTCCTGGGCGTGCCGGGGAGCTGTTTTTT	CSASPGRAGELFF
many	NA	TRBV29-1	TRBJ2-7	TGCAGCGTTGAATTGGGGCCGCAGGGCTACGAGCAGTACTTC	CSVELGPQGYEQYF
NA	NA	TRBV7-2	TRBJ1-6	TGTGCCAGCAGCTCACACTGGAGCTCCTATAATTCACCCCTCCACTTT	CASSSHWSSYNSPLHF
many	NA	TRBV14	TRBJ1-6	TGTGCCAGCAGCCGGAGCTATTCACCCCTCCACTTT	CASSRSYSPLHF
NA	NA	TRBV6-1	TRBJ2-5	TGTGCCAGCACCCGACCGGGACCTCAAGAGACCCAGTACTTC	CASTRPGPQETQYF
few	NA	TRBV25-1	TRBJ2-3	TGTGCCAGCAGTGAATTACACAGGACAGATACGCAGTATTTT	CASSELHRTDTQYF
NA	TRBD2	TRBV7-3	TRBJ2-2	TGTGCCAGCAGCTCCCGGGCGCGGGGGGGTAACACCGGGGAGCTGTTTTTT	CASSSRARGGNTGELFF
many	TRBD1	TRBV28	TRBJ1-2	TGTGCCAGCAGTTCCTGGGACAGGGGGCCCCATCCCGGATATGGCTACACCTTC	CASSSWDRGPHPGYGYTF
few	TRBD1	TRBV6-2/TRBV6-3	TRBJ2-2	TGTGCCAGCAGCCCACCGGGACAGAGGGGCGGGGAGCTGTTTTTT	CASSPPGQRGGELFF
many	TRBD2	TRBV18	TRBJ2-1	TGTGCCAGCCGCGCCGCTAGCGGGGGGTACAATGAGCAGTTCTTC	CASRAASGGYNEQFF
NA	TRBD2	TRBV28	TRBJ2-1	TGTGCCAGCAGACATAACGGGGGGGGCTTTAATGAGCAGTTCTTC	CASRHNGGGFNEQFF
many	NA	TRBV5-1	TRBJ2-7	TGCGCCAGCAGCTTCACAGGGTCCAACTACGAGCAGTACTTC	CASSFTGSNYEQYF
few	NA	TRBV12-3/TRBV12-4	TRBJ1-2	TGTGCCAGCAGTTCCCACCACAGTCTTTTTAACTATGGCTACACCTTC	CASSSHHSLFNYGYTF
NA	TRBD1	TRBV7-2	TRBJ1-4	TGTGCCAGCACTCCCGGACAGGTTGATAATGAAAAACTGTTTTTT	CASTPGQVDNEKLFF
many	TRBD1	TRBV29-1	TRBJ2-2	TGCAGCGTCTCGGGGACAGGGGGCGCTGGCACCGGGGAGCTGTTTTTT	CSVSGTGGAGTGELFF
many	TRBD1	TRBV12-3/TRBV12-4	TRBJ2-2	TGTGCCAGCAGTCCGACAGGGTACACCGGGGAGCTGTTTTTT	CASSPTGYTGELFF
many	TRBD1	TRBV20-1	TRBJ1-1	TGCAGTGCGGAGACAGGGTTAATGGCTGAAGCTTTCTTT	CSAETGLMAEAFF
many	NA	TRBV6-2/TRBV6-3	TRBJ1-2	TGTGCCAGCAGCCCAGCGGCAGGGATCGGCTTCTATGGCTACACCTTC	CASSPAAGIGFYGYTF
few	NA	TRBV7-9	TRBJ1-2	TGTGCCAGCAGCTTAGCGCTTGGCTATGGCTACACCTTC	CASSLALGYGYTF
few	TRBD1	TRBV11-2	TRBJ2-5	TGTGCCAGCAGCTCGGACAGGCCCTCCAAGACCCAGTACTTC	CASSSDRPSKTQYF
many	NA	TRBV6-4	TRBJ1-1	TGTGCCAGCAGTGCCGAGGACGGACTTTCTGAAGCTTTCTTT	CASSAEDGLSEAFF
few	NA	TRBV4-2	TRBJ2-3	TGTGCCAGCAGCCAAGACTCGGGGCGCCCGGATACGCAGTATTTT	CASSQDSGRPDTQYF
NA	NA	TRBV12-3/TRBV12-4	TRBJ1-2	TGTGCCAGCAGTGGAGGCGGGCCTACCTTC	CASSGGGPTF
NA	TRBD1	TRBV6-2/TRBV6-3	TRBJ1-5	TGTGCCAGCAGCCCCCGGACAGGCAAAAACAATCAGCCCCAGCATTTT	CASSPRTGKNNQPQHF
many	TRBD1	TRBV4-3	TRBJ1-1	TGCGCCAGCAGCCGAATAAACAGGGGGCGCGTAACTGAAGCTTTCTTT	CASSRINRGRVTEAFF
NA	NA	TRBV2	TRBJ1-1	TGTGCCAGCAGTGGGTTGAGGAACACTGAAGCTTTCTTT	CASSGLRNTEAFF
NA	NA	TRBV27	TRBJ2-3	TGTGCCAGCAGTTTATTCCCCACAGATACGCAGTATTTT	CASSLFPTDTQYF
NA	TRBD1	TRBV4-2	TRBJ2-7	TGTGCCAGCAGCCAAGAACGGGACAGGGGGGCCACTCGGTACTTC	CASSQERDRGATRYF
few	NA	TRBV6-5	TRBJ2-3	TGTGCCAGCAGAGATCCTGAGGGGGAATCGAGCACAGATACGCAGTATTTT	CASRDPEGESSTDTQYF
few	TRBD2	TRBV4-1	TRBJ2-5	TGCGCCAGCAGCCAAGCCCTCAGCGGGGGGGACCAAGAGACCCAGTACTTC	CASSQALSGGDQETQYF
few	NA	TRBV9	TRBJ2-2	TGTGCCAGCAGCTTCACAGGGCTGAACACCGGGGAGCTGTTTTTT	CASSFTGLNTGELFF
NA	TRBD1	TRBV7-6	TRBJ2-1	TGTGCCAGCAGCACGTACAGGGGTCAGAGCTCCTACAATGAGCAGTTCTTC	CASSTYRGQSSYNEQFF
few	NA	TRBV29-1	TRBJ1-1	TGCAGCGTTGTTCGGGGGCTGGACACTGAAGCTTTCTTT	CSVVRGLDTEAFF
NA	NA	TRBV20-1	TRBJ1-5	TGCAGTGCTAGAGAGGGCAGTCTTGACCAGCCCCAGCATTTT	CSAREGSLDQPQHF
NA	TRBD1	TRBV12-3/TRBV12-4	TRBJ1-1	TGTGCCAGCAGTCCACAGGGGGGTGTGAACACTGAAGCTTTCTTT	CASSPQGGVNTEAFF
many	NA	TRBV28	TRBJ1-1	TGTGCCAGCAGTTACAGGGCGGACACTGAAGCTTTCTTT	CASSYRADTEAFF
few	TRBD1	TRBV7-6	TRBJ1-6	TGTGCCAGCAGCCCCCGTCGAACCGGGACAGGGAATTCACCCCTCCACTTT	CASSPRRTGTGNSPLHF
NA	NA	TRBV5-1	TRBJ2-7	TGCGCCAGCGGCACGGACTCCTACGAGCAGTACTTC	CASGTDSYEQYF
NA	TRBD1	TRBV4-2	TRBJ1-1	TGTGCCAGCAGCCAATTGGGAGGGGGACAGGGCACTGAAGCTTTCTTT	CASSQLGGGQGTEAFF
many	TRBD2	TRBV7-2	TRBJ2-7	TGTGCCAGCAGCACCCAGCGGGGGCCCTACGAGCAGTACTTC	CASSTQRGPYEQYF
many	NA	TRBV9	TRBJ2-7	TGTGCCAGCAGCGTACGAGTGGACACCTACGAGCAGTACTTC	CASSVRVDTYEQYF